The 29 T cell receptor beta chains listed next were all sequenced from one sample in a study of blood T cell repertoires in COVID-19. The table came from immunoSEQ multiplex PCR; TCRdb's copy has only in-frame clones and leaves some out. The sample has tens of thousands of clones, about 90% seen once. Sequencing was done on a sample of peripheral blood. These receptors were collected from a human donor in a cohort sampled during active COVID-19.

This chain uses TRBV24-1 with TRBJ1-2; 9 nucleotides agree with TRBD1. Germline V CDR1 and CDR2: KGHDR, SFDVKD. This CDR3 is built from 14 residues. V trimming: 4 bases; J trimming: 8 bases; junction bases outside the gene matches: 7. The CDR3 loop is CATSDQQGAVGYTF. CDR3 coding DNA: TGTGCCACCAGTGACCAACAGGGGGCTGTGGGCTACACCTTC.

The rearrangement joins TRBV7-3 to TRBJ2-7, with D possibly TRBD1 on 6 matching bases. This CDR3 has 19 amino acids. Germline V CDR1 and CDR2: SGHTA, FQGTGA. Trimming removed 2 bases from V and 2 bases from J, with 25 bases in between. The CDR3 spells CASSLFWGPYTGLTYEQYF. In nucleotides, the CDR3 is TGTGCCAGCAGCTTATTCTGGGGGCCTTATACAGGATTGACCTACGAGCAGTACTTC.

The rearrangement links TRBV29-1 to TRBJ2-3; no clear D. Trimming stripped 6 bases from V and 6 bases from J, with 10 bases between. The CDR3 length is 11 residues. The germline CDR1 and CDR2 sequences are SQVTM and ANQGSEA. CDR3 DNA sequence: TGCAGCGTCGTCCTCCCGGATACGCAGTATTTT. It encodes CSVVLPDTQYF.

The rearrangement uses TRBV6-5 and TRBJ1-2; no clear D gene. Trimming took off 6 bases at V and 3 bases at J, with 11 bases between the two ends. The CDR3 covers 13 residues. Germline values: CDR1 MNHEY, CDR2 SVGAGI. The CDR3, as DNA: TGTGCCAGCAGGTCGGGAGTTGACTATGGCTACACCTTC. Translation: CASRSGVDYGYTF.

The chain joins TRBV7-3 to TRBJ2-2; 9 positions agree with TRBD1. The CDR3 contains 15 residues. CDR1 is SGHTA, CDR2 FQGTGA, per germline. After removal of 5 bases from V and 2 bases from J, the junction contained 3 bases not matched to a gene. The chain's CDR3 is CASSRTGANTGELFF. CDR3 DNA sequence: TGTGCCAGCAGCCGGACAGGGGCTAACACCGGGGAGCTGTTTTTT. Filled out from reference TRBV7-3 and TRBJ2-2, the complete variable domain reads GAGVSQTPSNKVTEKGKYVELRCDPISGHTALYWYRQSLGQGPEFLIYFQGTGAADDSGLPNDRFFAVRPEGSVSTLKIQRTERGDSAVYLCASSRTGANTGELFFGEGSRLTVL.

The rearrangement uses TRBV7-2 and TRBJ2-7, with D perhaps TRBD2 (5 bases). The CDR3 length is 15 residues. Trimming took 1 base from V and 1 from J, leaving 11 bases between them. Per germline, CDR1 SGHTA and CDR2 FQGNSA. CDR3 DNA sequence: TGTGCCAGCAGCTTAGTGGTGGGAGCTTCCTACGAGCAGTACTTC. Protein sequence: CASSLVVGASYEQYF.

The genes are TRBV5-1 and TRBJ2-1, with 10 bases matching TRBD1. The germline gives CDR1 SGHRS, CDR2 YFSETQ. V was pared by 3 bases and J by 4 bases, with 4 bases of the junction left unmatched. The CDR3 is 15 amino acids. CDR3 bases: TGCGCCAGCAGCTCGGGGACAGGGGAATACAATGAGCAGTTCTTC. Amino acid sequence: CASSSGTGEYNEQFF.

The genes are TRBV25-1 and TRBJ1-2; TRBD1 matches at 8 bases. Unmatched junction bases numbered 5, after V lost 4 bases and J lost 7 bases. The CDR3 loop spans 13 amino acids. The germline gives CDR1 MGHDK, CDR2 SYGVNS. Here the CDR3 reads CASSATGGFGYTF. CDR3 sequence (DNA): TGTGCCAGCAGTGCCACAGGGGGGTTTGGCTACACCTTC.

V and J are TRBV18 and TRBJ2-5; the D gene is possibly TRBD2 (6 bases). Germline loops: CDR1 KGHSH, CDR2 LQKENI. Trimming shortened V by 3 bases and J by 4 bases, and 12 bases separated the two germline ends. The CDR3 consists of 14 residues. In DNA, the CDR3 is TGTGCCAGCTCACCCGGGGGTGCGATAGAGACCCAGTACTTC. Its translation: CASSPGGAIETQYF. Filled out from reference TRBV18 and TRBJ2-5, the complete variable domain reads NAGVMQNPRHLVRRRGQEARLRCSPMKGHSHVYWYRQLPEEGLKFMVYLQKENIIDESGMPKERFSAEFPKEGPSILRIQQVVRGDSAAYFCASSPGGAIETQYFGPGTRLLVL.

V is TRBV29-1 and J is TRBJ1-5, with 9 bases fitting TRBD1. CDR1 is SQVTM, CDR2 ANQGSEA, per germline. The CDR3 length is 15 residues. The junction had 10 bases not matched to a gene; V was cut back by 5 bases and J by 5 bases. The CDR3: CSVSLSGQGHQPQHF. The CDR3 coding sequence is TGCAGCGTTAGTTTATCCGGACAGGGGCATCAGCCCCAGCATTTT.

The chain employs TRBV10-3 and TRBJ2-5; unclear D gene. V was trimmed by 4 bases and J by 1 base, leaving 10 bases between them. The CDR3 has 14 residues. The V gene's germline CDR1 is ENHRY and CDR2 SYGVKD. CDR3 loop: CAISGVAGQETQYF. DNA for the CDR3: TGTGCCATCAGTGGTGTGGCAGGCCAAGAGACCCAGTACTTC.

The chain uses TRBV5-4 and TRBJ2-1, with TRBD1 as a possible D gene (6 bases). V lost 4 bases, J lost 6 bases, and 11 bases lay in between. The CDR3 covers 13 residues. Germline values: CDR1 SGHNT, CDR2 YYREEE (reference sequence). As DNA, the CDR3 is TGTGCCAGCAGCACAACAGGGCTCAATGAGCAGTTCTTC. The encoded protein is CASSTTGLNEQFF.

This chain connects TRBV15 to TRBJ2-3; D gene unclear. Germline CDR1 LNHNV, CDR2 YYDKDF (reference sequence). CDR3 size: 14 residues. V dropped 0 bases and J dropped 6 bases, with 10 bases sitting between them. The CDR3 DNA is TGTGCCACCAGCAGAGATCCAACCGGGGATACGCAGTATTTT. Encoded protein: CATSRDPTGDTQYF.

The J gene is TRBJ1-4, the V gene TRBV19; D unresolved. The CDR3 has 14 amino acids. Looked up from germline, CDR1 is LNHDA and CDR2 is SQIVND (reference sequence). Trimming pared 3 bases from V and 2 bases from J, leaving 7 bases between. As DNA, the CDR3 is TGTGCCAGTAGTATTGGCGGGACTAATGAAAAACTGTTTTTT. Residues: CASSIGGTNEKLFF.

The chain links TRBV2 to TRBJ2-1; tentative D call: TRBD1 (5 bases). The CDR3 is 13 residues long. In germline, CDR1 is SNHLY, CDR2 FYNNEI. V was cut by 6 bases and J by 8 bases, with 14 bases left in between. The CDR3 region is CASSSRAWDEQFF. In DNA form, the CDR3 reads TGTGCCAGCAGCTCCAGGGCTTGGGATGAGCAGTTCTTC.

DNA of the CDR3: TGCGCCAGCAGCCGGAACACAGGGGACCCGGGGGAAGCTTTCTTT. Its protein product is CASSRNTGDPGEAFF. The V and J genes are TRBV4-1 and TRBJ1-1; 7 nucleotides match TRBD1. The CDR3 extends over 15 amino acids. Per the germline V gene, CDR1 is MGHRA and CDR2 is YSYEKL. V was clipped by 4 bases and J by 8 bases; unmatched bases: 13.

J is TRBJ2-2 and V is TRBV6-6; 14 positions match TRBD2. Germline V gives CDR1 MNHNY, CDR2 SVGAGI (reference sequence). The CDR3 length is 19 residues. V lost 5 bases, J lost 8 bases, and 16 bases stayed unmatched. Written as DNA, the CDR3 is TGTGCCAGCAGTCTCGTGTCTCCGGGACTAGCGGGAGCCGCTGGGGAGCTGTTTTTT. Translating it yields CASSLVSPGLAGAAGELFF.

The rearrangement uses TRBV9 and TRBJ2-3; no reliable D call. V lost 0 bases and J 7 bases, leaving 9 bases between the germline ends. The germline V gene encodes CDR1 SGDLS and CDR2 YYNGEE. This CDR3 spans 13 amino acids. In DNA, the CDR3 is TGTGCCAGCAGCGTAGATACAGTGAATACGCAGTATTTT. Translation gives CASSVDTVNTQYF.

The chain couples TRBV6-2 or TRBV6-3 to TRBJ2-3; D gene uncertain. This CDR3 is 12 amino acids long. V lost 2 bases, J lost 3 bases, and 3 bases lay in between. From germline, CDR1 is MNHEY and CDR2 SVGEGT. The chain's CDR3 is CASSYRTDTQYF. In DNA, the CDR3 is TGTGCCAGCAGTTACCGTACAGATACGCAGTATTTT.

This rearrangement joins TRBV24-1 to TRBJ2-5, with 7 nucleotides matching TRBD1. V lost 4 bases, J lost 0 bases, and 10 bases stayed unmatched. This CDR3 is 17 amino acids long. Germline values: CDR1 KGHDR, CDR2 SFDVKD. The CDR3 DNA follows: TGTGCCACCAGTGACCCCGGGACAGAGGAATACCAAGAGACCCAGTACTTC. Translation: CATSDPGTEEYQETQYF.

The chain has TRBV6-2 or TRBV6-3 and TRBJ2-1, with TRBD2 matching over 10 bases. CDR1 MNHEY and CDR2 SVGEGT come from the germline V gene. V shed 3 bases and J 0 bases; nucleotides not matched to a gene: 2. The CDR3 runs 16 residues. In nucleotides, the CDR3 is TGTGCCAGCAGTTATTGGACTAGCGGCTCCTACAATGAGCAGTTCTTC. It specifies CASSYWTSGSYNEQFF.

This chain connects TRBV7-7 to TRBJ2-7; 8 nucleotides align to TRBD2. The J call may be mistaken, given a closer DNA end match to TRBJ2-5. This CDR3 has 17 amino acids. The germline gives CDR1 SSHAT, CDR2 FNYEAQ (reference sequence). CDR3 in amino acids: CASSLGGSGAVSETQYF. The CDR3 bases are TGTGCCAGCAGCTTAGGAGGTAGCGGGGCGGTCTCAGAGACCCAGTACTTC.

This clone was counted a few times. CDR3: CASSDPRSGNTIYF. In DNA form, the CDR3 reads TGTGCCAGCAGTGACCCCCGCTCTGGAAACACCATATATTTT. The V gene is TRBV2, the J gene TRBJ1-3; D is ambiguous. With 3 bases removed from V and 0 bases from J, the gap between germline ends came to 6 bases. The CDR3 covers 14 residues. The germline V gene encodes CDR1 SNHLY and CDR2 FYNNEI.

This chain joins TRBV19 and TRBJ2-7, with 10 bases aligning to TRBD1. CDR3 length equals 15 residues. Germline assignment: CDR1 LNHDA and CDR2 SQIVND (reference sequence). With 7 bases clipped from V and 1 base from J, the junction kept 7 bases outside the gene matches. In nucleotides, the CDR3 is TGTGCCAGTACCCTCGGGGACAGGGGTTCCTACGAGCAGTACTTC. The encoded protein is CASTLGDRGSYEQYF.

The chain couples TRBV21-1 to TRBJ2-4; TRBD2 reflects the table's D call only, with no check against the DNA. TRBV21-1 is termed a pseudogene. The CDR3 has 18 residues. CDR3 residues: CASSTYPRRGPSKNIQYF. CDR3 sequence (DNA): TGTGCCAGCAGCACCTACCCGCGGCGAGGGCCTAGCAAAAACATTCAGTACTTC.

This sequence joins TRBV5-6 and TRBJ1-1; the D gene is possibly TRBD1 (5 bases). This CDR3 is 15 amino acids long. The germline V and J ends were trimmed by 3 bases and 0 bases, with 12 bases remaining between them. Germline-derived CDR1 and CDR2 are SGHDT and YYEEEE. For the CDR3, the DNA is TGTGCCAGCAGCTCTGGGGCAGGTCTGAACACTGAAGCTTTCTTT. Protein: CASSSGAGLNTEAFF.

This chain connects TRBV2 to TRBJ2-5; TRBD1 aligns across 8 bases. Germline V gene sequence: CDR1 SNHLY, CDR2 FYNNEI. The CDR3 totals 14 residues. After removal of 6 bases from V and 4 bases from J, the junction contained 7 bases not matched to a gene. The CDR3 loop is CASSRTGRRETQYF. The CDR3, as DNA: TGTGCCAGCAGCCGGACAGGGCGGCGAGAGACCCAGTACTTC. Full variable domain (rest looked up from reference TRBV2 and TRBJ2-5): EPEVTQTPSHQVTQMGQEVILRCVPISNHLYFYWYRQILGQKVEFLVSFYNNEISEKSEIFDDQFSVERPDGSNFTLKIRSTKLEDSAMYFCASSRTGRRETQYFGPGTRLLVL.

This sequence joins TRBV11-2 and TRBJ2-7; 7 nucleotides match TRBD2. The germline gives CDR1 SGHAT, CDR2 FQNNGV. The ends lost 5 bases at V and 3 bases at J; junction bases unmatched: 10. CDR3 size: 15 residues. The CDR3 is CASSQGLAEFYEQYF. In DNA form, the CDR3 reads TGTGCCAGCAGCCAGGGCCTAGCGGAGTTCTACGAGCAGTACTTC.

This chain joins TRBV28 and TRBJ2-1, with 15 bases aligning to TRBD2. Germline trimming cut 2 bases from V and 8 bases from J; bases unmatched to any gene: 1. The CDR3 has 15 amino acids. The germline V gene has CDR1 MDHEN and CDR2 SYDVKM. The CDR3 loop reads CASSLGLAGGDEQFF. Here the CDR3 DNA reads TGTGCCAGCAGTTTAGGACTAGCGGGAGGGGATGAGCAGTTCTTC. The entire variable domain, with the rest obtained from reference TRBV28 and TRBJ2-1, is as follows: DVKVTQSSRYLVKRTGEKVFLECVQDMDHENMFWYRQDPGLGLRLIYFSYDVKMKEKGDIPEGYSVSREKKERFSLILESASTNQTSMYLCASSLGLAGGDEQFFGPGTRLTVL.